The TCR beta chain described here comes from a study of cytomegalovirus exposure and HLA in healthy donors. With respect to this clone: Its antigen remains unidentified.

Sequencing used immunoSEQ multiplex PCR; TCRdb keeps in-frame clones, though not all of them. This sample has 100,000 to 150,000 clones, with under 90% found just once. Study-wide results and caveats: In vitro assays verified that a few CMV-associated chains recognized CMV antigens specifically. Associated with cytomegalovirus, according to the listing, were fewer than 200 TCR beta chains.

Germline V gene data show CDR1 as SGHNT and CDR2 as YENEEA. With V trimmed by 0 bases and J by 3 bases, 1 base remained unmatched. The CDR3 runs to 14 residues. The clonotype was recovered from a woman between 18 and 29 years old in good health and CMV-seronegative. Sequencing was carried out using PBMCs. The chain employs TRBV11-3 and TRBJ2-7; 8 bases fit TRBD1. The DNA of the CDR3 is TGTGCCAGCAGCTTAGAGGGACAGGTCTACGAGCAGTACTTC. It yields the protein CASSLEGQVYEQYF. Full variable domain (rest looked up from reference TRBV11-3 and TRBJ2-7): EAGVVQSPRYKIIEKKQPVAFWCNPISGHNTLYWYLQNLGQGPELLIRYENEEAVDDSQLPKDRFSAERLKGVDSTLKIQPAELGDSAVYLCASSLEGQVYEQYFGPGTRLTVT.